The clone carrying this TCR beta chain was detected ten times or more. What it recognizes is unknown. This sample is drawn from a study of T cells after yellow fever vaccination. Findings and caveats of the study: The study found a weaker secondary response that peaked faster, day 5 versus 15. The presence of abundant clonotypes contaminating from the bulk population was possible in FACS-sorted repertoires. A limited proportion of clonotypes was detected within both the CD4 and CD8 compartments.

Looked up from germline, CDR1 is MNHEY and CDR2 is SMNVEV (reference sequence). The CDR3 is 15 residues long. V lost 6 bases and J 0 bases, leaving 14 bases between the germline ends. TCRdb processed the 5' RACE reads anew with MiXCR; each CDR3 protein has one entry. The sample holds under 200,000 distinct CDR3 sequences, around 7.2% seen once. This receptor was identified in a man between 18 and 35 years old who received the YFV17D yellow fever vaccine. The sequenced sample was CD4+ T cells sorted from PBMCs, obtained about 5 days after the first yellow fever vaccination. The chain recombines TRBV27 with TRBJ1-1, with a weak D call TRBD1 (5 bases). CDR3 protein: CASSPGTYMNTEAFF. Here the CDR3 DNA reads TGTGCCAGCAGCCCAGGGACTTACATGAACACTGAAGCTTTCTTT.